The TCR beta chain under discussion was sequenced for a study of shared clonotypes between healthy human individuals. A note on this clone: Its target is unknown.

Study-level results: Generation probabilities of non-shared clonotypes were lower (relative to those shared by all four donors). The small donor group covered limited genetic and exposure diversity.

Every subset had its genomic DNA shared out evenly among several immunoSEQ plates. As originally analysed: Filtering differed, since immunoSEQ gave only junction sequences and no quality scores. Assay: immunoSEQ multiplex PCR; the TCRdb copy retains only in-frame clones and omits some. V and J calls and clone size are those listed in that table; D and trimming were worked out from the DNA. The sample carries fewer than 1.8 million clones, less than 99% recorded once. There are 14 residues in the CDR3. V was cut by 0 bases and J by 7 bases, with 12 bases left in between. Per germline, CDR1 MNHNY and CDR2 SVGAGI (reference sequence).

This receptor was identified in a man aged 25 to 40 in good health. The chain is built from TRBV6-6 and TRBJ2-5, with TRBD2 as a possible D gene (5 bases). Sequenced: naive CD4+ T cells sorted from blood. Subset noted: CD45RA+ positively selected. CDR3 nucleotide sequence: TGTGCCAGCAGTTACTCGGACTCCCTGGGGACCCAGTACTTC. Residues: CASSYSDSLGTQYF.